The clone carrying this T cell receptor (beta chain) was seen ten or more times. Individual cDNA molecules were tagged with unique molecular identifiers, the study reported. TCRdb re-called the 5' RACE reads with MiXCR, one entry per CDR3 protein. This table has under 65,000 distinct CDR3 sequences, 12% appearing once. This sample stems from a study of early T cells in non-severe SARS-CoV-2 infection. V was pared by 4 bases and J by 2 bases, with 2 bases of the junction left unmatched. The CDR3 covers 14 residues. Germline V lookup: CDR1 SEHNR, CDR2 FQNEAQ (reference sequence). Material for sequencing was whole blood. The clonotype was recovered from an adult who was a healthcare worker with PCR-confirmed SARS-CoV-2 infection or an uninfected control (not recorded which). The chain couples TRBV7-9 to TRBJ2-1, with TRBD2 identical over 7 bases. The CDR3 DNA is TGTGCCAGCAGCTGGGGGGGGACCTACAATGAGCAGTTCTTC. Protein sequence: CASSWGGTYNEQFF.